These T cell receptor beta chains were read from a single sample in a study of blood T cell repertoires in COVID-19. Profiling relied on immunoSEQ multiplex PCR, and the TCRdb table lists in-frame clones only, not all of them. The sample has some 170,000 clones, 70% to 85% seen once; the top ten hold roughly 15%. The material sequenced was PBMCs or T cells enriched from blood (not recorded which). The receptors stem from a man aged 50 or older who had recovered from COVID-19. The CDR3 runs from the conserved cysteine through the conserved F or W. D genes are given only for firm matches. Part of the rows lack a size; the others show once, few, many or a class for expanded clones.

d_call clone_size j_call v_call cdr3_aa cdr3_nt
TRBD1 . TRBJ2-4 TRBV7-2 CASSFGTGGPLAKNIQYF TGTGCCAGCAGCTTCGGGACAGGCGGTCCACTAGCCAAAAACATTCAGTACTTC
. . TRBJ2-7 TRBV19 CASSIEPEAEQYF TGTGCCAGTAGTATAGAACCCGAGGCCGAGCAGTACTTC
TRBD2 . TRBJ2-2 TRBV11-2 CASRLSGGIYTGELFF TGTGCCAGCCGGTTAAGCGGGGGGATTTACACCGGGGAGCTGTTTTTT
. . TRBJ1-6 TRBV2 CASISWGRSSPLHF TGTGCCAGCATATCCTGGGGGCGTAGTTCACCCCTCCACTTT
TRBD1 . TRBJ1-3 TRBV28 CASSLQGSGNTIYF TGTGCCAGCAGCCTACAGGGGTCTGGAAACACCATATATTTT
. . TRBJ1-4 TRBV9 CASSVGQPNEKLFF TGTGCCAGCAGCGTAGGACAGCCAAATGAAAAACTGTTTTTT
. once TRBJ1-5 TRBV29-1 CSVLQGNQPQHF TGCAGCGTCCTACAGGGAAATCAGCCCCAGCATTTT
TRBD1 once TRBJ2-7 TRBV6-5 CASNRQGSPYEQYF TGTGCCAGCAATAGACAGGGGTCACCCTACGAGCAGTACTTC
TRBD1 . TRBJ2-7 TRBV5-1 CASSRQQGAAYEQYF TGCGCCAGCAGCCGTCAACAGGGGGCAGCGTACGAGCAGTACTTC
TRBD1 . TRBJ1-5 TRBV18 CASSRDRGHNQPQHF TGTGCCAGCTCACGGGACAGGGGTCACAATCAGCCCCAGCATTTT
TRBD1 . TRBJ1-5 TRBV18 CASSMDRGADQPQHF TGTGCCAGCTCAATGGACAGGGGAGCGGATCAGCCCCAGCATTTT
. . TRBJ1-2 TRBV3-1/TRBV3-2 CASSRDFSYGYTF TGTGCCAGCAGCCGGGACTTCTCGTATGGCTACACCTTC
TRBD1 . TRBJ2-7 TRBV12-5 CASGRDRSYEQYF TGTGCTAGTGGGAGGGACAGGTCTTACGAGCAGTACTTC
. . TRBJ1-2 TRBV3-1/TRBV3-2 CASSQVNRNLYGYTF TGTGCCAGCAGCCAAGTCAACAGGAATCTCTATGGCTACACCTTC
TRBD1 . TRBJ1-6 TRBV2 CASRDRAVNSPLHF TGTGCCAGCAGGGACAGGGCTGTGAATTCACCCCTCCACTTT
. . TRBJ1-3 TRBV5-6 CASTERGDSGNTIYF TGTGCCAGCACCGAACGGGGAGACTCTGGAAACACCATATATTTT
TRBD1 . TRBJ1-5 TRBV5-1 CASSSETGLGQPQHF TGCGCCAGCAGCTCGGAGACAGGGTTAGGTCAGCCCCAGCATTTT
. . TRBJ2-1 TRBV19 CASSKRSYNEQFF TGTGCCAGTAGTAAGAGGTCCTACAATGAGCAGTTCTTC
. . TRBJ2-3 TRBV11-2 CASSLDALPTDTQYF TGTGCCAGCAGCTTAGACGCCCTACCCACAGATACGCAGTATTTT
. . TRBJ2-1 TRBV28 CASRQDSYNEQFF TGTGCCAGCAGACAAGACAGTTACAATGAGCAGTTCTTC
. . TRBJ1-1 TRBV4-1 CASSHGGNAEAFF TGCGCCAGCAGCCACGGAGGGAACGCTGAAGCTTTCTTT
TRBD1 many TRBJ1-5 TRBV30 CAWSVGTGRNQPQHF TGTGCCTGGAGTGTAGGGACAGGTCGAAATCAGCCCCAGCATTTT
. . TRBJ2-7 TRBV3-1/TRBV3-2 CASSQIAGYEQYF TGTGCCAGCAGCCAGATCGCCGGCTACGAGCAGTACTTC
TRBD1 . TRBJ1-1 TRBV3-1/TRBV3-2 CASSFRWTGNTEAFF TGTGCCAGCAGCTTTCGTTGGACAGGGAACACTGAAGCTTTCTTT
. . TRBJ1-1 TRBV5-6 CASSLGGRAMMNTEAFF TGTGCCAGCAGCTTGGGTGGGAGGGCGATGATGAACACTGAAGCTTTCTTT
. . TRBJ1-3 TRBV24-1 CATSDPRGSGNTIYF TGTGCCACCAGTGATCCCCGAGGGAGTGGAAACACCATATATTTT
. . TRBJ2-3 TRBV12-5 CASGLATPTQYF TGTGCTAGTGGTTTGGCAACACCCACGCAGTATTTT
. once TRBJ1-6 TRBV7-2 CASSPSPVSYNSPLHF TGTGCCAGCAGCCCAAGCCCGGTCTCCTATAATTCACCCCTCCACTTT
. . TRBJ2-1 TRBV18 CASSPPWAKYNEQFF TGTGCCAGCTCACCACCATGGGCCAAATACAATGAGCAGTTCTTC
TRBD1 . TRBJ1-2 TRBV19 CASSTGTGVRYGYTF TGTGCCAGTAGTACCGGGACAGGGGTTCGGTATGGCTACACCTTC
. few TRBJ1-6 TRBV6-5 CASSYETGYNSPLHF TGTGCCAGCAGTTACGAGACAGGATATAATTCACCCCTCCACTTT
. . TRBJ1-4 TRBV28 CASSSANEKLFF TGTGCCAGCAGTTCGGCTAATGAAAAACTGTTTTTT
. . TRBJ1-2 TRBV4-1 CASSQEPTLPYGYTF TGCGCCAGCAGCCAAGAACCGACTCTACCTTATGGCTACACCTTC
. once TRBJ1-2 TRBV7-3 CASSLTPGGYGYTF TGTGCCAGCAGCTTAACGCCAGGAGGCTATGGCTACACCTTC
. . TRBJ1-2 TRBV12-5 CASGLAGTFGYTF TGTGCTAGTGGTTTGGCAGGGACTTTTGGCTACACCTTC
. . TRBJ1-1 TRBV30 CAWGPGVGITEAFF TGTGCCTGGGGTCCAGGGGTGGGTATCACTGAAGCTTTCTTT
TRBD1 . TRBJ1-1 TRBV5-1 CASSFGQGGTEAFF TGCGCCAGCAGCTTCGGACAGGGGGGCACTGAAGCTTTCTTT
. . TRBJ2-5 TRBV19 CASSTDFQETQYF TGTGCCAGTAGTACGGACTTTCAAGAGACCCAGTACTTC
TRBD1 . TRBJ1-5 TRBV5-3 CARSPKTGLRNSNQPQHF TGTGCCAGAAGCCCTAAGACAGGGTTGCGGAATAGCAATCAGCCCCAGCATTTT
. . TRBJ1-5 TRBV2 CASSDLSDNQPQHF TGTGCCAGCAGTGACTTGTCAGATAATCAGCCCCAGCATTTT
. . TRBJ1-1 TRBV30 CAWRRSGEAFF TGTGCCTGGAGACGGAGCGGTGAAGCTTTCTTT
. few TRBJ2-7 TRBV6-1 CASSEVVSGEQYF TGTGCCAGCAGTGAAGTCGTTTCGGGTGAGCAGTACTTC
TRBD2 . TRBJ2-3 TRBV5-1 CASSLQLASTDTQYF TGCGCCAGCAGCTTGCAACTAGCGAGCACAGATACGCAGTATTTT
TRBD1 few TRBJ1-1 TRBV29-1 CSVEQGARTEAFF TGCAGCGTTGAACAGGGGGCTCGGACTGAAGCTTTCTTT
TRBD2 . TRBJ2-3 TRBV6-5 CASTASGGPDTQYF TGTGCCAGCACGGCTAGCGGGGGACCAGATACGCAGTATTTT
. . TRBJ1-1 TRBV30 CAWRGRVTGPSIGVTEAFF TGTGCCTGGAGGGGTCGAGTAACAGGACCTTCTATTGGTGTAACTGAAGCTTTCTTT
. . TRBJ1-1 TRBV6-4 CASSDSGTPRSEAFF TGTGCCAGCAGTGACTCTGGGACACCTCGCTCTGAAGCTTTCTTT
. . TRBJ1-6 TRBV5-1 CASSLGHRDGSPLHF TGCGCCAGCAGCTTGGGGCACAGGGATGGTTCACCCCTCCACTTT
TRBD2 . TRBJ2-1 TRBV5-1 CASSSPSGGANEQFF TGCGCCAGCAGCTCCCCTAGCGGGGGGGCCAATGAGCAGTTCTTC
. . TRBJ1-1 TRBV28 CASSNLLYREETEAFF TGTGCCAGCAGCAATCTTCTCTACAGGGAAGAAACTGAAGCTTTCTTT
. . TRBJ1-1 TRBV29-1 CSVAGSRTSSTEAFF TGCAGCGTTGCAGGTTCGAGAACTTCGAGCACTGAGGCTTTCTTT
. . TRBJ1-2 TRBV7-2 CASSLATGNYGYTF TGTGCCAGCAGCTTAGCAACAGGGAACTATGGCTACACCTTC
TRBD1 once TRBJ1-6 TRBV5-1 CASSLARDRVSPLHF TGCGCCAGCAGCTTGGCCCGGGACAGGGTTTCACCCCTCCACTTT
. . TRBJ1-1 TRBV11-2 CASSYLTGMNTEAFF TGTGCCAGCAGCTACCTAACAGGGATGAACACTGAAGCTTTCTTT